This T cell receptor beta chain was captured in a study of early T cells in non-severe SARS-CoV-2 infection. At the level of the study: Chains were not paired, and sequencing was done on bulk RNA from unsorted whole blood.

This CDR3 contains 14 residues. Unmatched junction bases numbered 3, after V lost 6 bases and J lost 3 bases. Germline V gene data show CDR1 as MDHEN and CDR2 as SYDVKM. Turning to this clonotype: Its antigen is unidentified.

Study-level points and caveats: Using VDJdb, the matching emphasized anti-spike CD8 responses while missing private and CD4 specificities.

Individually, cDNA molecules had unique molecular identifiers attached to them. TCRdb reprocessed the 5' RACE reads via MiXCR and lists one record per CDR3 protein. The sample carries tens of thousands of distinct CDR3 sequences, about 8.9% recorded once. The chain is built from TRBV28 and TRBJ2-2, with 8 bases lining up with TRBD1. The receptor was derived from an adult who was a healthcare worker with PCR-confirmed SARS-CoV-2 infection or an uninfected control (not recorded which). The sample consisted of whole blood. This CDR3 is CASSQGAHTGELFF. The CDR3 nucleotides read TGTGCCAGCAGCCAGGGGGCCCACACCGGGGAGCTGTTTTTT. Using reference TRBV28 and TRBJ2-2 for the parts outside the CDR3, the full variable domain is DVKVTQSSRYLVKRTGEKVFLECVQDMDHENMFWYRQDPGLGLRLIYFSYDVKMKEKGDIPEGYSVSREKKERFSLILESASTNQTSMYLCASSQGAHTGELFFGEGSRLTVL.